This T cell receptor beta chain was identified in a study of T cells in Graves' hyperthyroidism and ophthalmopathy. A lack of ophthalmopathy progression within 18 months defined stable Graves' hyperthyroidism. Note on this clonotype: A junction end diverges from the germline sequence, so it may reflect a read error.

TCR beta CDR3 regions were amplified from RNA. HTBI primers drove first-round RT-PCR of the TCR CDR3. TCRdb recomputed calls from the multiplex PCR reads with MiXCR, one row per CDR3 protein. The sample lists 530,000 or so distinct CDR3 sequences, around 45% occurring once. This CDR3 has 14 residues. Sequencing was done on a sample of peripheral blood or thyroid tissue (not recorded which). The origin of this receptor is a woman aged 18-29 years with Graves' hyperthyroidism. The V and J genes are TRBV12-3 or TRBV12-4 and TRBJ1-4; perhaps TRBD1 as D (6 bases). Here the CDR3 reads CATKGGPTNQKLFF. As DNA, the CDR3 is TGTGCCACCAAGGGGGGGCCAACTAATCAAAAACTGTTTTTT.